This TCR beta chain was sequenced during a study of cytotoxic CD8 clonotypes in ibrutinib-treated CLL (dated by TCRdb to the early 2020s). About the full investigation: In this cohort, around 15 patients were treatment-naive and ten to eleven were relapsed/refractory, while around 18 had unmutated IGHV. Every remission and progressive disease sample was obtained while ibrutinib was still being received by the patients. Partial responses were observed in 24 patients and complete responses in 2; after a median follow-up of around 68 months, remission was maintained in 14 patients and progression was observed in around twelve. Response samples were obtained after a median of 12 months of treatment, with a range of roughly 6 to 36 months. Longitudinal samples were obtainable from about 30% of the 86 participants in the trial. On average, each sample had a few hundred thousand productive templates and approximately 89,000 productive rearrangements. Cryopreserved peripheral blood mononuclear cells were obtained before treatment, at response, and at either sustained remission or disease progression.

Each clonotype received, on average, 10x coverage in deep resolution sequencing performed on a MiSeq, where the target depth lay between 1 in 1 million and 1 in 200,000 T cells. The immunoSEQ hsTCRB Kit was used to generate TCR beta libraries. Regarding the original processing steps: ImmunoSEQ Data Assistant and ImmunoSEQ Analyzer were used for data analysis, and V, D and J genes were assigned according to IMGT definitions. Clonality, with values ranging from 0 to 1, was calculated as one minus the normalized Shannon entropy of productive rearrangement frequencies. Public clonotype analysis was restricted to overrepresented clonotypes comprising at least 0.05% of each patient's repertoire. Some twelve repertoires from age-matched healthy donors, obtained from immuneACCESS, served as clonality controls. In its TCRdb copy, this immuneACCESS table keeps in-frame sequences only and misses some clones. Where compared with another copy, unresolved V genes explain less than half of these, and the others have no known cause. The V and J calls and clone size are taken from that table; D and trimming were inferred from the DNA. The sample profile shows 250,000 to 350,000 clones; around 69% of them were found once. Roughly 5.7% of the sample lies in the top ten.

Results and caveats for the whole study, not just this receptor: Sustained-remission and progressing patients did not have matched sampling times, and lymph node repertoires were not examined. An increase in clonality was observed at ibrutinib response, with clonality remaining stable during sustained remission and falling back toward baseline at progression. Baseline clonality was found to be higher than that of age-matched healthy donors and was strongly correlated with circulating CD8+ T-cell counts. Public clonotypes were rare and either shrank or stayed stable during treatment, and the rise in clonality at ibrutinib response reflected expansion of private clonotypes.

Explained via the paper, the time point label denotes: progressive disease on ibrutinib. For TCR beta library preparation, approximately 2 micrograms of genomic DNA were extracted from the cryopreserved PBMCs. High-throughput TCR beta sequencing was performed on longitudinal blood samples from CLL patients receiving ibrutinib monotherapy. The patients were enrolled in a single-center, open-label phase 2 trial of ibrutinib monotherapy. Comments on this clone: No cognate antigen has been identified for it. There are no base qualities to consult, and no much larger clone falls within one base.

Specimen: PBMCs, collected at disease progression, from a patient treated with ibrutinib. The receptor was isolated from a human donor with chronic lymphocytic leukemia.

The encoded CDR3 is CASLYRGKRGEQYF. The nucleotide sequence reads TGTGCCAGCCTCTACAGGGGTAAGCGGGGCGAGCAGTACTTC. The rearranged segments are TRBV28 and TRBJ2-7, with the D call tentatively TRBD1 or TRBD2, each fitting 7 bases. CDR1 MDHEN and CDR2 SYDVKM are derived from the germline V gene. Deletion took 8 bases off V and 6 bases off J, with a span of 20 bases between the germline ends. From its cysteine to its phenylalanine, the CDR3 spans 14 amino acids. Of all the DNA, just the CDR3 is kept, 42 bases in frame from base 1.